This entry lists 13 T cell receptor beta chains sequenced from one sample in a study of shared clonotypes between healthy human individuals (dated by TCRdb to 2019 to 2021). Libraries were prepared through the immunoSEQ multiplex PCR assay. TCRdb mirrors the immuneACCESS table, restricted to in-frame sequences. Some clones are absent from its copies; in checked studies, under half trace to an unresolved V gene, and the reason for the others is unknown. In all, the sample holds approximately 1.5 million clones, and 97% to 99% of those were seen once. The ten largest make up over 0.3% of the sample. The material sequenced was naive CD4+ T cells sorted from blood. Explained via the paper, the cell subset or site label denotes: CD45RA+ positively selected. The receptors stem from a man in his thirties or forties in good health.

The V and J genes are TRBV5-1 and TRBJ1-4; 10 bases fit TRBD1. V lost 4 bases, J lost 6 bases, and 6 bases stayed unmatched. The germline CDR1 and CDR2 sequences are SGHRS and YFSETQ. This CDR3 is 15 amino acids long. This CDR3 reads CASSGWTGGHEKLFF. The CDR3 nucleotides are TGCGCCAGCAGCGGTTGGACAGGGGGTCATGAAAAACTGTTTTTT.

This rearrangement joins TRBV6-6 to TRBJ2-1, with 11 bases identical to TRBD2. J gave up 5 bases and V 6 bases, and 9 bases lay outside the gene matches. The CDR3 spans 16 residues. Germline V gives CDR1 MNHNY, CDR2 SVGAGI (reference sequence). The CDR3 nucleotides are TGTGCCAGCAGACATCTAGCGGGAGGATCAAACAATGAGCAGTTCTTC. This gives the protein CASRHLAGGSNNEQFF.

In this sample, this clone turned up once. The V and J genes are TRBV18 and TRBJ2-7; D may be TRBD1 (7 bases). The CDR3 runs 20 residues. Per the germline V gene, CDR1 is KGHSH and CDR2 is LQKENI. Trimming took 3 bases from V and 0 from J, leaving 27 bases between them. Here the CDR3 reads CASSPLRAGPTTGSSYEQYF. For the CDR3, the DNA is TGTGCCAGCTCACCTTTGCGGGCGGGACCAACGACAGGGAGCTCCTACGAGCAGTACTTC.

This sequence joins TRBV7-6 and TRBJ1-1, with D uncertain. CDR3 size: 14 residues. The V gene lost 5 bases and the J gene lost 1 base, with 11 bases spanning the gap. Germline V gene lookup returns CDR1 SGHVS and CDR2 FNYEAQ. As DNA, the CDR3 is TGTGCCAGCAGCCCTAAAGCGGGGAACACTGAAGCTTTCTTT. It yields the protein CASSPKAGNTEAFF. Together with reference TRBV7-6 and TRBJ1-1, the CDR3 gives the full variable domain: GAGVSQSPRYKVTKRGQDVALRCDPISGHVSLYWYRQALGQGPEFLTYFNYEAQQDKSGLPNDRFSAERPEGSISTLTIQRTEQRDSAMYRCASSPKAGNTEAFFGQGTRLTVV.

The chain carries TRBV28 and TRBJ2-7; the D gene is possibly TRBD2 (5 bases). V was cut by 2 bases and J by 0 bases, with 14 bases left in between. In germline, CDR1 is MDHEN, CDR2 SYDVKM. The CDR3 is made up of 16 amino acids. For the CDR3, the DNA is TGTGCCAGCAGTTTAAGTGGGAGTCTATCCTCCTACGAGCAGTACTTC. Its protein product is CASSLSGSLSSYEQYF.

On this clone itself: The sample has other DNA sequences that encode this CDR3 too. The chain has TRBV6-5 and TRBJ2-7; TRBD1 matches 8 bases. V shed 0 bases and J 2 bases; nucleotides not matched to a gene: 3. There are 15 residues in the CDR3. CDR1 and CDR2 from the germline V gene are MNHEY and SVGAGI. The DNA for the CDR3 is TGTGCCAGCAGTTACTCTGGACAGGGAACCTACGAGCAGTACTTC. Translating gives CASSYSGQGTYEQYF.

This clone appeared a single time. The chain couples TRBV4-1 to TRBJ1-1, with D uncertain. The CDR3 is 17 amino acids. V lost 0 bases and J 1 base, leaving 15 bases between the germline ends. CDR1 and CDR2 from the germline V gene are MGHRA and YSYEKL. CDR3: CASSQDRAQNTNTEAFF. The CDR3, as DNA: TGCGCCAGCAGCCAAGATCGTGCGCAGAATACGAACACTGAAGCTTTCTTT.

This chain uses TRBV11-1 with TRBJ2-5, with D unclear. Trimming took off 8 bases at V and 5 bases at J, with 6 bases between the two ends. Germline V lookup: CDR1 SGHAT, CDR2 FQDESV (reference sequence). This CDR3 spans 10 amino acids. The CDR3 DNA is TGTGCCAGCGGATGGGAGACCCAGTACTTC. Protein sequence: CASGWETQYF.

This rearrangement joins TRBV7-9 to TRBJ2-7; 7 nucleotides align to TRBD1. Trimming at V came to 5 bases and at J to 3 bases, leaving 7 bases not matched to a gene. Germline CDR1 SEHNR, CDR2 FQNEAQ (reference sequence). CDR3 size: 14 residues. This chain's CDR3 is CASSPRDSFYEQYF. The CDR3 nucleotides read TGTGCCAGCAGCCCACGGGACAGCTTCTACGAGCAGTACTTC.

This chain uses TRBV18 with TRBJ1-2; TRBD1 is a possible D gene (5 bases). Germline V lookup: CDR1 KGHSH, CDR2 LQKENI. CDR3 length: 15 residues. With 1 base removed from V and 4 bases from J, the gap between germline ends came to 13 bases. CDR3 in DNA: TGTGCCAGCTCACCACTAAAGGACACCGTCTATGGCTACACCTTC. Residues: CASSPLKDTVYGYTF.

In this sample, this clone turned up once. The chain combines TRBV20-1 with TRBJ2-1; no clear D. The CDR3 is made up of 11 amino acids. The V end lost 5 bases, the J end lost 8 bases, and 10 bases lay between the germline ends. The germline CDR1 and CDR2 sequences are DFQATT and SNEGSKA (reference sequence). CDR3 residues: CSAFLKDEQFF. DNA for the CDR3: TGCAGTGCTTTTTTAAAGGATGAGCAGTTCTTC.

The chain is built from TRBV11-2 and TRBJ2-7; D unresolved. Germline CDR1 and CDR2: SGHAT and FQNNGV. V was pared by 0 bases and J by 4 bases, with 4 bases between. The CDR3 length is 12 residues. The CDR3 reads CASSLDWYEQYF. CDR3 nucleotide sequence: TGTGCCAGCAGCTTAGATTGGTACGAGCAGTACTTC.

The CDR3 loop reads CAISESTPAGNTIYF. CDR3 nucleotides: TGTGCCATCAGTGAGTCGACGCCTGCTGGAAACACCATATATTTT. The rearrangement links TRBV10-3 to TRBJ1-3; D is undetermined. Trimming took 0 bases from V and 2 from J, leaving 8 bases between them. The CDR3 extends over 15 amino acids. Germline V gene data show CDR1 as ENHRY and CDR2 as SYGVKD.